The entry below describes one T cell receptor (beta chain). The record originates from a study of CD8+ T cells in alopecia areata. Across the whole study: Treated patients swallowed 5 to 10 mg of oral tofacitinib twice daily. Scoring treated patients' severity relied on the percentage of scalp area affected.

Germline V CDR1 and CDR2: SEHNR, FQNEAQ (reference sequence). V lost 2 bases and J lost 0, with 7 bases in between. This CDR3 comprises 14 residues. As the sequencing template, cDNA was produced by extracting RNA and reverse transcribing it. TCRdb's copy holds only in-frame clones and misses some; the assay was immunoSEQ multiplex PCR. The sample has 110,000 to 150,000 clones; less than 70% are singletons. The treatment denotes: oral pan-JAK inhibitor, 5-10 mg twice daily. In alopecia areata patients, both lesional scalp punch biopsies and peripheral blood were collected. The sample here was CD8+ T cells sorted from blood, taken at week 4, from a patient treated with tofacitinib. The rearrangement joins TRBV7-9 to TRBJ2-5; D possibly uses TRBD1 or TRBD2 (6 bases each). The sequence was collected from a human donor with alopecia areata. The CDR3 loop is CASSLRGDQETQYF. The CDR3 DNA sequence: TGTGCCAGCAGCTTAAGGGGGGACCAAGAGACCCAGTACTTC.